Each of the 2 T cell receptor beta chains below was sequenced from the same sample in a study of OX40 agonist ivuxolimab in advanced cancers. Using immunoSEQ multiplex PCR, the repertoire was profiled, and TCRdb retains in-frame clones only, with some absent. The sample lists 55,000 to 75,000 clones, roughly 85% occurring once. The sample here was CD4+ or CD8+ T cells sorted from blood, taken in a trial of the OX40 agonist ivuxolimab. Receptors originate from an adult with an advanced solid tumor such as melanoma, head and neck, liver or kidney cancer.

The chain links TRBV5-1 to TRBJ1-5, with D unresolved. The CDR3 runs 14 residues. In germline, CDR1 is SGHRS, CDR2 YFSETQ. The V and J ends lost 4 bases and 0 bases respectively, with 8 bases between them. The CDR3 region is CASSPSHSNQPQHF. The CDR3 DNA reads TGCGCCAGCAGCCCCAGCCATAGCAATCAGCCCCAGCATTTT.

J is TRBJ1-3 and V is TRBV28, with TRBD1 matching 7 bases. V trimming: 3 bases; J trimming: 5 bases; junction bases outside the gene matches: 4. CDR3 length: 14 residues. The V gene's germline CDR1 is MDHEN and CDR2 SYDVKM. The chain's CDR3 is CASSFQGGRNTIYF. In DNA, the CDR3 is TGTGCCAGCAGTTTCCAGGGGGGACGAAACACCATATATTTT.